This TCR beta chain was recovered during a study of monozygotic twins with inflammatory bowel disease. Findings and limits, study-wide: It was in IBD patients that TCRbeta diversity (inverse Simpson) was lower than in healthy co-twins. Repertoire similarity did not differ between concordant and discordant twins, possibly owing to limited power.

Turning to this clonotype: Its antigen is not identified.

CDR1 is SGHNT and CDR2 is YYREEE in the germline V gene (reference sequence). CDR3 length: 14 amino acids. TCRdb reprocessed the 5' RACE reads and stores each CDR3 protein as one record, lacking DNA. The sample totals around 380,000 distinct CDR3 sequences. The chain carries TRBV5-4 and TRBJ1-1; TCRdb indicates TRBD1, and absent DNA this call remains unverified. Sequenced input: blood. This receptor was identified in a human donor with ulcerative colitis or Crohn's disease, or a healthy co-twin of an affected twin (not recorded which). CDR3 loop: CASTTGGMNTEAFF.